This T cell receptor beta chain was captured by sequencing in a study of Ad26.COV2.S vaccination and SARS-CoV-2 variants. Turning to the study itself: Recipients of Ad26.COV2.S got it intramuscularly, once or twice 56 days apart.

Treatment denoted: 15 to 20 received Ad26.COV2.S at low or high dose, single or two shots; roughly five received placebo; per-sample allocation not given. The study sampled participants on day 63 after the first vaccine or placebo injection. Study conclusions and caveats: The study found higher spike-specific TCR breadth in vaccine than placebo recipients.

The ends were cut back, 3 bases at V and 4 bases at J, with 10 bases in the middle. Germline-derived CDR1 and CDR2 are SGHTA and FQGTGA. This CDR3 contains 14 residues. Regarding this clone: The antigen remains unidentified.

TCRdb keeps only in-frame clones here, not all; method: immunoSEQ multiplex PCR. The sample has fewer than 800,000 clones; about 90% are singletons. This receptor was obtained from a person aged 18-60 years who received the Ad26.COV2.S COVID-19 vaccine or a placebo. J is TRBJ2-1 and V is TRBV7-3, with D possibly matching TRBD1 (6 bases). This material consisted of peripheral blood, taken in a trial of Ad26.COV2.S vaccine versus placebo. The CDR3 DNA reads TGTGCCAGCAGCTTTGATCAGGGGTACAATGAGCAGTTCTTC. Its protein product is CASSFDQGYNEQFF.